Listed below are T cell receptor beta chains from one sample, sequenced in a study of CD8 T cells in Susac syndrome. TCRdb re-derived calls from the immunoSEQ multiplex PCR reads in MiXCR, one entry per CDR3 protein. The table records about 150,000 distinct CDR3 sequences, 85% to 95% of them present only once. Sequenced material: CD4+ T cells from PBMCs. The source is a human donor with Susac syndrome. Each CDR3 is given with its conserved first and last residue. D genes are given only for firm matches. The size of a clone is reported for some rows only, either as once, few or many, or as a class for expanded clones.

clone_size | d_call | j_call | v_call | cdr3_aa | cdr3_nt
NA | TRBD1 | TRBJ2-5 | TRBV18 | CASSPLGQAKETQYF | TGTGCCAGCTCACCCCTGGGACAGGCGAAAGAGACCCAGTACTTC
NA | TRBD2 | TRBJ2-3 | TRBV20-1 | CSASSGGPRDTQYF | TGCAGTGCTAGTAGCGGGGGCCCCAGGGATACGCAGTATTTT
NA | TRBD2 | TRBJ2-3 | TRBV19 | CASTPREAGENTDTQYF | TGTGCCAGCACACCCAGGGAAGCGGGGGAAAACACAGATACGCAGTATTTT
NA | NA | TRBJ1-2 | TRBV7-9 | CASSQSANYGYTF | TGTGCCAGCAGCCAGTCCGCTAACTATGGCTACACCTTC
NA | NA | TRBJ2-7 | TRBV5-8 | CASSFEGFYEQYF | TGTGCCAGCAGCTTTGAGGGTTTCTACGAGCAGTACTTC
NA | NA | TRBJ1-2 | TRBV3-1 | CASSQETGWGGYTF | TGTGCCAGCAGCCAAGAGACAGGTTGGGGTGGCTACACCTTC
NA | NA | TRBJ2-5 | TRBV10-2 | CASSDRRDRTRETQYF | TGCGCCAGCAGTGATCGTAGGGACCGGACGAGGGAGACCCAGTACTTC
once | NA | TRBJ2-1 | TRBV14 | CASSPDLPGEQFF | TGTGCCAGCAGCCCGGACTTGCCTGGCGAGCAGTTCTTC
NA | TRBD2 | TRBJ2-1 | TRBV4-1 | CASRAGTSGNNEQFF | TGCGCCAGCAGGGCCGGGACTAGCGGCAACAATGAGCAGTTCTTC
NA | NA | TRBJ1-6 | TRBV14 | CASSQDLAGQASPLHF | TGTGCCAGCAGCCAAGACTTGGCAGGGCAGGCTTCACCCCTCCACTTT
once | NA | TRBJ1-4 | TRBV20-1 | CSAPGTNEKLFF | TGCAGTGCCCCAGGGACTAATGAAAAACTGTTTTTT
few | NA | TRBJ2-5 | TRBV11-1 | CASSFGSQETQYF | TGTGCCAGCAGCTTTGGCTCCCAAGAGACCCAGTACTTC
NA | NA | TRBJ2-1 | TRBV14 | CASSQRTVRLRDEQFF | TGTGCCAGCAGCCAAAGGACAGTCAGATTACGCGATGAGCAGTTCTTC
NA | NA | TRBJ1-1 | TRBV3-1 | CASSFRGQPEAFF | TGTGCCAGCAGCTTTCGGGGGCAACCTGAAGCTTTCTTT
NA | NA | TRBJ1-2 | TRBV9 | CASSSRGVGGYTF | TGTGCCAGCAGTTCTAGAGGAGTGGGGGGCTACACCTTC
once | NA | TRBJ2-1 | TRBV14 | CASSQVKFSYNEQFF | TGTGCCAGCAGCCAAGTGAAGTTTTCCTACAATGAGCAGTTCTTC
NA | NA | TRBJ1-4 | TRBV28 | CASSPDPTNEKLFF | TGTGCCAGCAGTCCGGATCCAACTAATGAAAAACTGTTTTTT
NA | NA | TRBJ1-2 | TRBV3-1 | CASSQTGTNAYGYTF | TGTGCCAGCAGCCAAACCGGGACAAATGCCTATGGCTACACCTTC
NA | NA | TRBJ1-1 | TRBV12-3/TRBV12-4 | CASGTGPAFF | TGTGCCAGCGGAACAGGGCCTGCTTTCTTT
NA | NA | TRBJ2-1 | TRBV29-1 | CSVEVGTSEQFF | TGCAGCGTTGAAGTGGGAACTAGCGAGCAGTTCTTC
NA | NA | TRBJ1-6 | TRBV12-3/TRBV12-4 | CASSFGRGGSPLHF | TGTGCCAGCAGTTTCGGAAGGGGCGGTTCACCCCTCCACTTT
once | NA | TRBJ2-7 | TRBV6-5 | CASSSLDGEQYF | TGTGCCAGCAGTTCTCTCGATGGTGAGCAGTACTTC
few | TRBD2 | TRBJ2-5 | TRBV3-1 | CASSLGLAGGLQETQYF | TGTGCCAGCAGCCTGGGACTAGCGGGGGGCCTCCAAGAGACCCAGTACTTC
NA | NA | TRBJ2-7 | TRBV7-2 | CASSSTVNPRGEQYF | TGTGCCAGCAGCTCGACCGTCAATCCCAGGGGCGAGCAGTACTTC
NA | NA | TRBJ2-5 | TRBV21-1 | CASSKEEGSKETQYF | TGTGCCAGCAGCAAAGAGGAGGGTTCAAAAGAGACCCAGTACTTC
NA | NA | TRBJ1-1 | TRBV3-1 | CASSSNRDGNTEAFF | TGTGCCAGCAGCTCCAACCGGGACGGGAACACTGAAGCTTTCTTT
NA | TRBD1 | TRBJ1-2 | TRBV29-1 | CSADPETGLYGYTF | TGCAGCGCCGATCCCGAGACAGGGCTCTATGGCTACACCTTC
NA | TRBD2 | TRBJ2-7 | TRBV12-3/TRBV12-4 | CASSWVGSGGTYEQYF | TGTGCCAGCAGTTGGGTGGGGAGCGGGGGGACTTACGAGCAGTACTTC
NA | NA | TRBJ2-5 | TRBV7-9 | CASSPKGPETQYF | TGTGCCAGCAGCCCCAAGGGCCCAGAGACCCAGTACTTC
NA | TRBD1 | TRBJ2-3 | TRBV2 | CASGGQGRPDTQYF | TGTGCCAGCGGAGGACAGGGTCGGCCAGATACGCAGTATTTT
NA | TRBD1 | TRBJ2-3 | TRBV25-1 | CASSVIGTASTDTQYF | TGTGCCAGCAGTGTCATAGGGACAGCTAGCACAGATACGCAGTATTTT
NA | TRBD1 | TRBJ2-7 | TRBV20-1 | CSANRGDEQYF | TGCAGTGCTAACAGGGGTGACGAGCAGTACTTC
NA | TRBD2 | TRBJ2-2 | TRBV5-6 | CASSSYRLAGRYTGELFF | TGTGCCAGCAGCTCCTACCGACTAGCGGGGAGATACACCGGGGAGCTGTTTTTT
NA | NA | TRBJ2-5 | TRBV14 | CASSDRVLVETQYF | TGTGCCAGCAGCGACCGGGTTCTCGTAGAGACCCAGTACTTC
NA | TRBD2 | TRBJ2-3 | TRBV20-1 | CSAEGAGGHTDTQYF | TGCAGTGCTGAGGGAGCGGGGGGGCACACAGATACGCAGTATTTT
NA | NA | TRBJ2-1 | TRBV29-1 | CSATGTSFYNEQFF | TGCAGCGCCACCGGGACTTCCTTCTACAATGAGCAGTTCTTC
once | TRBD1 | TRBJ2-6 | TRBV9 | CASSLRTGLGANVLTF | TGTGCCAGCAGCCTTAGGACAGGGCTTGGGGCCAACGTCCTGACTTTC
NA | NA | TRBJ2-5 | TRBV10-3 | CAISEAGAVAQETQYF | TGTGCCATCAGTGAAGCCGGAGCAGTTGCTCAAGAGACCCAGTACTTC
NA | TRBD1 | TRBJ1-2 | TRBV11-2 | CASSSGTAYGYTF | TGTGCCAGCAGCTCCGGGACAGCCTATGGCTACACCTTC
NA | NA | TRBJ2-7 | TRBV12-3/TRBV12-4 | CASGGGDRDLPRYF | TGTGCCAGCGGTGGGGGGGACAGAGACCTACCAAGGTACTTC
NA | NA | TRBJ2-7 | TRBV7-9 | CASSLGTYYEQYF | TGTGCCAGCAGCCTCGGGACGTACTACGAGCAGTACTTC
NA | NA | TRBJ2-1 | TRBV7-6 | CASSLARAGPYNEQFF | TGTGCCAGCAGCTTAGCGCGGGCGGGCCCTTACAATGAGCAGTTCTTC